Below are 22 T cell receptor beta chains sequenced from a single sample in a study of blood T cell repertoires in COVID-19 (dated by TCRdb to 2018 to 2021). Libraries were constructed by the immunoSEQ multiplex PCR assay. TCRdb obtained this table from immuneACCESS and retained in-frame rearrangements with V and J assigned. These tables miss some clones; where compared with another copy, unresolved V genes account for less than half of the shortfall, and the remainder is unexplained. The sample table contains around 18,000 clones; only one count was recorded for about 91% of them. The top ten hold 10% to 15% of the sample. The sequenced sample consisted of peripheral blood. The receptors here all came from a man in his sixties with active COVID-19.

In this sample, this clone turned up once. The V call is TRBV10-3, the J call TRBJ2-5; 7 bases fit TRBD2. Trimming took 4 bases from V and 0 from J; bases not matched to a gene: 2. The germline V gene has CDR1 ENHRY and CDR2 SYGVKD. The CDR3 runs to 14 residues. DNA of the CDR3: TGTGCCATCAGTGTCCGGGGGGACCAAGAGACCCAGTACTTC. This codes for CAISVRGDQETQYF.

This sequence joins TRBV3-1 (or the pseudogene TRBV3-2) and TRBJ2-7; 13 bases fit TRBD2. The ends lost 4 bases at V and 0 bases at J; junction bases unmatched: 3. CDR3 length equals 16 residues. Germline lookup yields CDR1 LGHDT and CDR2 YNNKEL (reference sequence). The DNA for the CDR3 is TGTGCCAGCAGCCCAGGACTAGCGGGGGTCTCCTACGAGCAGTACTTC. This sequence encodes CASSPGLAGVSYEQYF.

This chain uses TRBV5-1 with TRBJ2-6; possibly TRBD1 for D (5 bases). The germline V and J ends were trimmed by 0 bases and 0 bases, with 7 bases remaining between them. Germline V gives CDR1 SGHRS, CDR2 YFSETQ. This CDR3 comprises 16 residues. The CDR3 loop reads CASSLVQGSGANVLTF. The CDR3 coding sequence is TGCGCCAGCAGCTTGGTGCAGGGCTCTGGGGCCAACGTCCTGACTTTC.

The DNA of the CDR3 is TGTGCCAGCAGCCAGACAGGGGGTAGCAATCAGCCCCAGCATTTT. Translating it yields CASSQTGGSNQPQHF. The chain uses TRBV28 and TRBJ1-5; 9 bases are a match to TRBD1. V trimming: 6 bases; J trimming: 0 bases; junction bases outside the gene matches: 3. The CDR3 has 15 amino acids. Per germline, CDR1 MDHEN and CDR2 SYDVKM. The whole variable domain, remainder taken from reference TRBV28 and TRBJ1-5, is DVKVTQSSRYLVKRTGEKVFLECVQDMDHENMFWYRQDPGLGLRLIYFSYDVKMKEKGDIPEGYSVSREKKERFSLILESASTNQTSMYLCASSQTGGSNQPQHFGDGTRLSIL.

This clone was seen only once. J is TRBJ1-2 and V is TRBV29-1, with D uncertain. CDR1 and CDR2 (germline): SQVTM, ANQGSEA. The CDR3 spans 12 residues. The V and J ends lost 5 bases and 3 bases respectively, with 10 bases between them. The CDR3 DNA sequence: TGCAGCGTTAGGGCCGGGGACTATGGCTACACCTTC. Protein product: CSVRAGDYGYTF.

The chain carries TRBV5-1 and TRBJ2-7, with a tentative D call TRBD2 (7 bases). CDR1 is SGHRS and CDR2 is YFSETQ in the germline V gene. This CDR3 has 13 residues. V lost 4 bases to trimming and J lost 5 bases, with 13 bases between them. The CDR3 sequence is CASSQRGGDEQYF. The CDR3 DNA follows: TGCGCCAGCAGCCAAAGGGGGGGGGACGAGCAGTACTTC.

The V and J genes are TRBV5-1 and TRBJ2-2; perhaps TRBD2 as D (6 bases). The V gene's germline CDR1 is SGHRS and CDR2 YFSETQ. Trimming removed 1 base at V and 6 bases at J, with 13 bases between. The CDR3 covers 15 residues. The CDR3 reads CASSLWPTGAGELFF. The CDR3 coding sequence is TGCGCCAGCAGCTTGTGGCCCACGGGGGCCGGGGAGCTGTTTTTT.

The chain employs TRBV7-2 and TRBJ2-3; D is perhaps TRBD2 (6 bases). Germline CDR1 SGHTA, CDR2 FQGNSA. V was trimmed by 5 bases and J by 5 bases, leaving 17 bases between them. The CDR3 loop spans 15 amino acids. CDR3 loop: CASSPIAGTLDTQYF. DNA of the CDR3: TGTGCCAGCAGCCCCATTGCGGGGACTTTAGATACGCAGTATTTT.

The chain uses TRBV30 and TRBJ2-5, with TRBD2 matching over 11 bases. Germline CDR1 and CDR2: GTSNPN and SVGIG (reference sequence). The J segment lost 5 bases and the V segment lost 2 bases, leaving 10 bases of the junction unmatched. There are 16 residues in the CDR3. The CDR3 nucleotides are TGTGCCTGGAGTTTAACTAGCGGGGGCCCCGGGGAGACCCAGTACTTC. This translates into CAWSLTSGGPGETQYF.

V usage is TRBV13 and J usage is TRBJ2-2; 9 nucleotides line up with TRBD2. The germline V gene has CDR1 PRHDT and CDR2 FYEKMQ (reference sequence). The CDR3 contains 16 residues. V trimming: 1 base; J trimming: 5 bases; junction bases outside the gene matches: 5. This CDR3 is CASSLVAGERTGELFF. CDR3 nucleotides: TGTGCCAGCAGCTTAGTAGCGGGAGAGCGGACCGGGGAGCTGTTTTTT.

CDR3 protein: CASSPRTGTGELFF. The DNA for the CDR3 is TGTGCCAGCAGCCCCCGGACAGGGACCGGGGAGCTGTTTTTT. This chain joins TRBV11-2 and TRBJ2-2, with 8 bases that match TRBD1. The V gene end was trimmed by 5 bases and the J gene end by 5 bases; junction bases not matched to a gene: 4. CDR1 is SGHAT and CDR2 is FQNNGV in the germline V gene. The CDR3 sequence is 14 residues long.

For the CDR3, the DNA is TGTGCCACCAGCACGCATGTCCGGGACAGGGGATCTTTAGCCAAAAACATTCAGTACTTC. Encoded protein: CATSTHVRDRGSLAKNIQYF. The chain joins TRBV15 to TRBJ2-4, with TRBD1 identical over 10 bases. The CDR3 is 20 amino acids. Germline CDR1 is LNHNV and CDR2 is YYDKDF (reference sequence). Trimming removed 4 bases from V and 0 bases from J; junction bases left unmatched: 15. The full variable domain, in which reference TRBV15 and TRBJ2-4 provide the parts outside the CDR3, is DAMVIQNPRYQVTQFGKPVTLSCSQTLNHNVMYWYQQKSSQAPKLLFHYYDKDFNNEADTPDNFQSRRPNTSFCFLDIRSPGLGDTAMYLCATSTHVRDRGSLAKNIQYFGAGTRLSVL.

The rearrangement links TRBV21-1 to TRBJ2-2; the table assigns TRBD2, which was not confirmed against the DNA. TRBV21-1 corresponds to a pseudogene. The CDR3 has 17 amino acids. CDR3 nucleotide sequence: TGTGCCAGCAGCAAAAGGTCGGGGGAATTGCTCACCGGGGAGCTGTTTTTT. Amino acid sequence: CASSKRSGELLTGELFF.

The rearrangement uses TRBV11-2 and TRBJ1-4; D not resolved. The germline CDR1 and CDR2 sequences are SGHAT and FQNNGV. The V gene lost 0 bases and the J gene lost 4 bases, with 12 bases spanning the gap. The CDR3 length is 16 residues. CDR3 sequence: CASSLDPGQINEKLFF. In nucleotides, the CDR3 is TGTGCCAGCAGCTTAGATCCAGGCCAGATTAATGAAAAACTGTTTTTT.

The V gene is TRBV9, the J gene TRBJ2-5, with 8 bases matching TRBD1. The V segment lost 4 bases and the J segment 2 bases; nucleotides outside the gene matches: 16. This CDR3 is built from 18 residues. Germline CDR1 reads SGDLS; CDR2 reads YYNGEE. The CDR3 protein is CASSPRRGTGGIQETQYF. CDR3 in DNA: TGTGCCAGCAGCCCTCGACGGGGGACAGGTGGGATTCAAGAGACCCAGTACTTC.

This clone was detected once. This chain uses TRBV6-2 or TRBV6-3 with TRBJ1-1, with no clear D. Germline lookup yields CDR1 MNHEY and CDR2 SVGEGT. The CDR3 loop spans 14 amino acids. V shed 2 bases and J shed 8 bases, with 15 bases lying between them. The CDR3 region is CASSYLRSRAEAFF. Written as DNA, the CDR3 is TGTGCCAGCAGTTACCTCCGGTCCCGAGCCGAAGCTTTCTTT.

V and J are TRBV28 and TRBJ2-1; D possibly corresponds to TRBD2 (6 bases). The germline V gene has CDR1 MDHEN and CDR2 SYDVKM. Trimming left V 7 bases short and J 1 base short, with 8 bases between. The CDR3 consists of 13 residues. CDR3 sequence: CASTAGSYNEQFF. DNA for the CDR3: TGTGCCAGCACTGCGGGGTCCTACAATGAGCAGTTCTTC.

The V and J genes are TRBV19 and TRBJ2-5; 7 bases are a match to TRBD2. V lost 3 bases, J lost 5 bases, and 12 bases stayed unmatched. The CDR3 spans 16 residues. CDR1 LNHDA and CDR2 SQIVND come from the germline V gene (reference sequence). CDR3 DNA sequence: TGTGCCAGTAGTATCCCACGTCCCGGGGGGATGGAGACCCAGTACTTC. This codes for CASSIPRPGGMETQYF.

This clone was seen once. This chain links TRBV11-3 with TRBJ2-2, with TRBD1 matching 9 bases. V gave up 0 bases and J gave up 9 bases; unmatched junction bases: 5. The CDR3 consists of 15 residues. Germline V lookup: CDR1 SGHNT, CDR2 YENEEA. The CDR3 DNA is TGTGCCAGCAGCTTAGAAGGGACAGGGCCCCGGGAGCTGTTTTTT. It yields the protein CASSLEGTGPRELFF.

V is TRBV5-4 and J is TRBJ2-5, with 8 bases aligning to TRBD2. With V trimmed by 4 bases and J by 4 bases, 9 bases remained unmatched. Per germline, CDR1 SGHNT and CDR2 YYREEE (reference sequence). The CDR3 loop spans 15 amino acids. The CDR3 sequence is CASSRVAGSGETQYF. CDR3 bases: TGTGCCAGCAGCCGAGTAGCGGGAAGTGGAGAGACCCAGTACTTC.

This chain uses TRBV5-1 with TRBJ2-3; TRBD2 aligns across 14 bases. The V and J ends lost 4 bases and 2 bases, in that order; junction bases with no gene match: 6. The CDR3 contains 17 residues. The germline gives CDR1 SGHRS, CDR2 YFSETQ. CDR3: CASSTGLAGGPTDTQYF. The CDR3 DNA is TGCGCCAGCAGCACCGGACTAGCGGGGGGACCCACAGATACGCAGTATTTT.

The chain joins TRBV4-1 to TRBJ1-1; D gene uncertain. This CDR3 spans 15 amino acids. Germline V gene lookup returns CDR1 MGHRA and CDR2 YSYEKL. Trimming cost V 5 bases and J 0 bases, with 13 bases left between them. CDR3 loop: CASSAGSKVNTEAFF. For the CDR3, the DNA is TGCGCCAGCAGCGCGGGCTCAAAGGTGAACACTGAAGCTTTCTTT.